This T cell receptor beta chain was captured in a study of T cell responses to AZD1222 COVID-19 vaccine. TCRdb keeps only in-frame clones here, not all; method: immunoSEQ multiplex PCR. The repertoire holds 130,000 to 150,000 clones, about 93% seen once, with around 1.9% in the top ten. General study findings and limits: Clonal diversity may have been underestimated, and the donors were mostly white British, with more females than males. No repertoire was sampled before or during the peak T cell response, only after it.

Germline V gene sequence: CDR1 MNHEY, CDR2 SMNVEV (reference sequence). The germline V and J ends were trimmed by 3 bases and 3 bases, with 20 bases remaining between them. The CDR3 extends over 17 amino acids. Comment on this clone: The antigen is undetermined.

This chain uses TRBV27 with TRBJ1-2, with D hard to call. Source: peripheral blood, taken on day 0 of AZD1222 vaccination. This sequence originates from an adult in good health. DNA for the CDR3: TGTGCCAGCAGTTTCGGCCGCCCCACCTTAAGCCACTATGGCTACACCTTC. Translating gives CASSFGRPTLSHYGYTF.